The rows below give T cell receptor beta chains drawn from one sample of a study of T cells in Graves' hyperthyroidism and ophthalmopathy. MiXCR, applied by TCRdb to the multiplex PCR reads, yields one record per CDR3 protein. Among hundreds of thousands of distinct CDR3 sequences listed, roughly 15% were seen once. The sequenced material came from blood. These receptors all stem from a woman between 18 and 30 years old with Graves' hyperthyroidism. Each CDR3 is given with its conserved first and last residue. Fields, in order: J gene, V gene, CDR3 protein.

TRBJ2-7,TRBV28,CASSSGTGGLYEQYF
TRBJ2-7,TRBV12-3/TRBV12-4,CASSLRHYEQYF
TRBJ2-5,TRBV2,CASRGQETTQYF
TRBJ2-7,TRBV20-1,CSARKTGDTYEQYF
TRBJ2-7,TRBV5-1,CASSLEGAGPTYEQYF
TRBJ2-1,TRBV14,CANSLSSGRAAYNGQFF
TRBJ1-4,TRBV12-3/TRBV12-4,CASSFPVGGLNEKLFF
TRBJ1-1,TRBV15,CATSRAGSWNTEAFF
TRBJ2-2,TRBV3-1,CASSSLRRENTGELFF
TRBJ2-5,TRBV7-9,CASSLGGPRARETQYF
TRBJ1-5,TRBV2,CASSGPPQHF
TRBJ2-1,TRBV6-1,CASTLAGLHNEQFF